Here is one T cell receptor (beta chain) with its context. In the source study's methods: Reference gene primer amplification gave estimated nucleated cell counts. Produced via immunoSEQ multiplex PCR; TCRdb's table is partial and in-frame only. The V and J calls and clone size were taken over from that table, and D and trimming were inferred from the DNA. Found here are 75,000 to 90,000 clones, 86% of them singletons; the top ten hold roughly 8%. V shed 5 bases and J shed 0 bases, with 10 bases lying between them. Per the germline V gene, CDR1 is SGHTA and CDR2 is FQGNSA. The CDR3 covers 15 residues. The data stem from a study of blood T cell repertoires in COVID-19. Study overall: Acute and convalescent COVID-19 specimens originated in the United States, Italy and Spain. T cells, B-cell-depleted T cells, or PBMCs provided the cDNA or gDNA that served as material.

Sequencing used peripheral blood. V gene TRBV7-2 combines with J gene TRBJ2-2; no clear D. This clonotype originated in a man aged 50-60 years with active COVID-19. CDR3 in amino acids: CASSLGPANTGELFF. Written as DNA, the CDR3 is TGTGCCAGCAGCCTTGGGCCGGCGAACACCGGGGAGCTGTTTTTT.